A selection of T cell receptor beta chains follows, all from one sample in a study of blood T cell repertoires in COVID-19. TCRdb's table, derived via immunoSEQ multiplex PCR, lists solely in-frame clones and lacks some. The sample records about 270,000 clones, about 87% being singletons. Sequencing used PBMCs or T cells enriched from blood (not recorded which). The receptors shown here come from a woman in her forties or fifties who had recovered from COVID-19. CDR3s include the opening cysteine and the closing phenylalanine or tryptophan. Fields, in order: clone size, D gene, J gene, V gene, CDR3 DNA, CDR3 protein. The D gene is left open where the match is weak. The size entry is marked missing in some rows and otherwise reads once, few, many or a size class.

abundance: -; d_gene: -; j_gene: TRBJ2-1; v_gene: TRBV7-9; CDR3nt: TGTGCCAGCAGCTTAGCCGCAGCGGATGAGCAGTTCTTC; CDR3aa: CASSLAAADEQFF
abundance: -; d_gene: -; j_gene: TRBJ1-2; v_gene: TRBV28; CDR3nt: TGTGCCAGCAGAGGCCCTGGACAGCCAAACCCCTATGGCTACACCTTC; CDR3aa: CASRGPGQPNPYGYTF
abundance: -; d_gene: TRBD2; j_gene: TRBJ2-7; v_gene: TRBV5-4; CDR3nt: TGTGCCAGCAGCTTGGGAGCGCTAGCGGGCGGTTCCTACGAGCAGTACTTC; CDR3aa: CASSLGALAGGSYEQYF
abundance: -; d_gene: TRBD1; j_gene: TRBJ1-1; v_gene: TRBV6-2/TRBV6-3; CDR3nt: TGTGCCAGCAGTTACCCCAGGGGGACAGGTTTGAACACTGAAGCTTTCTTT; CDR3aa: CASSYPRGTGLNTEAFF
abundance: -; d_gene: TRBD1; j_gene: TRBJ1-6; v_gene: TRBV6-5; CDR3nt: TGTGCCAGCAGTTACTCTCGGGACAGCAATTCACCCCTCCACTTT; CDR3aa: CASSYSRDSNSPLHF
abundance: -; d_gene: TRBD2; j_gene: TRBJ2-5; v_gene: TRBV11-3; CDR3nt: TGTGCCAGCAGCTTAGCCAGCGGGAGCGGTGAGACCCAGTACTTC; CDR3aa: CASSLASGSGETQYF
abundance: -; d_gene: TRBD1; j_gene: TRBJ1-2; v_gene: TRBV5-4; CDR3nt: TGTGCCAGCAGACAGGACAGGGATGGAAAGGGCTACACCTTC; CDR3aa: CASRQDRDGKGYTF
abundance: -; d_gene: -; j_gene: TRBJ1-5; v_gene: TRBV19; CDR3nt: TGTGCCAGTAGTATAGAAAGGAGTTATAGCAATCAGCCCCAGCATTTT; CDR3aa: CASSIERSYSNQPQHF
abundance: -; d_gene: TRBD2; j_gene: TRBJ2-2; v_gene: TRBV2; CDR3nt: TGTGCCAGCAGTGAAACCAGCGGGAGGGCATCCGGGGAGCTGTTTTTT; CDR3aa: CASSETSGRASGELFF
abundance: -; d_gene: -; j_gene: TRBJ1-1; v_gene: TRBV20-1; CDR3nt: TGCAGTGCTAGTGTCAGGCTTATGAACACTGAAGCTTTCTTT; CDR3aa: CSASVRLMNTEAFF
abundance: -; d_gene: TRBD2; j_gene: TRBJ2-1; v_gene: TRBV2; CDR3nt: TGTGCCAGCAGTGCCCCCTTCAGCGGGAGCCATGAGCAGTTCTTC; CDR3aa: CASSAPFSGSHEQFF
abundance: few; d_gene: -; j_gene: TRBJ2-5; v_gene: TRBV15; CDR3nt: TGTGCCACCAGCAGAGAATCGCCCTCGCGAAATCAAGAGACCCAGTACTTC; CDR3aa: CATSRESPSRNQETQYF
abundance: -; d_gene: TRBD1; j_gene: TRBJ1-5; v_gene: TRBV7-9; CDR3nt: TGTGCCAGCAGCTCCAGACAGGGGGGCGATCAGCCCCAGCATTTT; CDR3aa: CASSSRQGGDQPQHF
abundance: -; d_gene: TRBD1; j_gene: TRBJ1-5; v_gene: TRBV19; CDR3nt: TGTGCCAGTAGTATTCGGCAGGCAGGGGGGTATCAGCCCCAGCATTTT; CDR3aa: CASSIRQAGGYQPQHF
abundance: -; d_gene: TRBD1; j_gene: TRBJ1-5; v_gene: TRBV5-1; CDR3nt: TGCGCCAGCAGCCCGGGACAGGGGCCCAATCAGCCCCAGCATTTT; CDR3aa: CASSPGQGPNQPQHF
abundance: -; d_gene: -; j_gene: TRBJ2-5; v_gene: TRBV19; CDR3nt: TGTGCCAGTAGTATAGATCCCCTCGGGATTGGGACCCAGTACTTC; CDR3aa: CASSIDPLGIGTQYF
abundance: -; d_gene: -; j_gene: TRBJ1-4; v_gene: TRBV25-1; CDR3nt: TGTGCCAGCAGTGAATCTAACAGGGTCGGTGAAAAACTGTTTTTT; CDR3aa: CASSESNRVGEKLFF
abundance: -; d_gene: TRBD2; j_gene: TRBJ2-4; v_gene: TRBV6-6; CDR3nt: TGTGCCAGCAGCCAGCTGTTGGCGTCTAGCGGGAGTAGGGCCAAAAACATTCAGTACTTC; CDR3aa: CASSQLLASSGSRAKNIQYF
abundance: -; d_gene: TRBD1; j_gene: TRBJ1-2; v_gene: TRBV9; CDR3nt: TGTGCCAGCAGCGGCAACAGGGGGCCGAGTCATGGCTACACCTTC; CDR3aa: CASSGNRGPSHGYTF
abundance: -; d_gene: TRBD1; j_gene: TRBJ2-7; v_gene: TRBV2; CDR3nt: TGTGCCAGCACCCTCCGGACAGGGGGCTCCTACGAGCAGTACTTC; CDR3aa: CASTLRTGGSYEQYF
abundance: -; d_gene: -; j_gene: TRBJ1-5; v_gene: TRBV16; CDR3nt: TGTGCCAGCAGCCAGGGGGGTATCGGCAATCAGCCCCAGCATTTT; CDR3aa: CASSQGGIGNQPQHF
abundance: -; d_gene: -; j_gene: TRBJ1-1; v_gene: TRBV30; CDR3nt: TGTGCCTGGAATCCGACACCGAACACTGAAGCTTTCTTT; CDR3aa: CAWNPTPNTEAFF
abundance: -; d_gene: TRBD2; j_gene: TRBJ2-3; v_gene: TRBV2; CDR3nt: TGTGCCAGCAGTGTACCTGCGGGAGGTGGGTCGGATACGCAGTATTTT; CDR3aa: CASSVPAGGGSDTQYF
abundance: once; d_gene: TRBD1; j_gene: TRBJ2-7; v_gene: TRBV6-5; CDR3nt: TGTGCCAGCAGACCTCGGACAGGGGTCTTTACCGAGCAGTACTTC; CDR3aa: CASRPRTGVFTEQYF
abundance: -; d_gene: -; j_gene: TRBJ1-3; v_gene: TRBV19; CDR3nt: TGTGCCAGTAGTAGACGGGAAAGCTCTGGAAACACCATATATTTT; CDR3aa: CASSRRESSGNTIYF
abundance: -; d_gene: -; j_gene: TRBJ2-7; v_gene: TRBV20-1; CDR3nt: TGCAGTGCTCGACAAACCTACGAGCAGTACTTC; CDR3aa: CSARQTYEQYF
abundance: -; d_gene: -; j_gene: TRBJ1-5; v_gene: TRBV6-2/TRBV6-3; CDR3nt: TGTGCCAGCAGCCGGCAGGGGTACAATCAGCCCCAGCATTTT; CDR3aa: CASSRQGYNQPQHF
abundance: -; d_gene: -; j_gene: TRBJ1-1; v_gene: TRBV27; CDR3nt: TGTGCCAGCAGTTTATTCCTGGGGGCTGCTGAAGCTTTCTTT; CDR3aa: CASSLFLGAAEAFF
abundance: -; d_gene: -; j_gene: TRBJ2-3; v_gene: TRBV5-1; CDR3nt: TGCGCCAGCAGCTTGGGCGGGATCACAGATACGCAGTATTTT; CDR3aa: CASSLGGITDTQYF
abundance: -; d_gene: -; j_gene: TRBJ2-5; v_gene: TRBV6-5; CDR3nt: TGTGCCAGCAGTTACTTCGCCCCGGGAGAGACCCAGTACTTC; CDR3aa: CASSYFAPGETQYF
abundance: -; d_gene: -; j_gene: TRBJ1-2; v_gene: TRBV30; CDR3nt: TGTGCCTGGAGTGAGTCCAACCGAGGCTATGGCTACACCTTC; CDR3aa: CAWSESNRGYGYTF
abundance: -; d_gene: -; j_gene: TRBJ1-2; v_gene: TRBV20-1; CDR3nt: TGCAGTGCTAGTAGTGGGGGAGGAGGCTACACCTTC; CDR3aa: CSASSGGGGYTF
abundance: -; d_gene: -; j_gene: TRBJ2-3; v_gene: TRBV24-1; CDR3nt: TGTGCCACCAGTGATTGGACTGGCACAGATACGCAGTATTTT; CDR3aa: CATSDWTGTDTQYF
abundance: once; d_gene: TRBD2; j_gene: TRBJ2-5; v_gene: TRBV7-2; CDR3nt: TGTGCCAGCAGTACGGCAGCCGGGGGGGAGACCCAGTACTTC; CDR3aa: CASSTAAGGETQYF
abundance: -; d_gene: TRBD1; j_gene: TRBJ1-1; v_gene: TRBV9; CDR3nt: TGTGCCAGCAGCGTAGCACCGACAGGGGTGGACACTGAAGCTTTCTTT; CDR3aa: CASSVAPTGVDTEAFF
abundance: -; d_gene: -; j_gene: TRBJ2-2; v_gene: TRBV7-3; CDR3nt: TGTGCCAGCAGCCCTCGGGGGGCTGCTGGGGAGCTGTTTTTT; CDR3aa: CASSPRGAAGELFF
abundance: -; d_gene: TRBD1; j_gene: TRBJ1-1; v_gene: TRBV5-4; CDR3nt: TGTGCCAGCAGCTTGTGGGATTATCGGGACAGGAACACTGAAGCTTTCTTT; CDR3aa: CASSLWDYRDRNTEAFF
abundance: -; d_gene: -; j_gene: TRBJ1-2; v_gene: TRBV19; CDR3nt: TGTGCCAGTAGTATTCGGGTCGACTATGGCTACACCTTC; CDR3aa: CASSIRVDYGYTF
abundance: -; d_gene: TRBD1; j_gene: TRBJ2-5; v_gene: TRBV15; CDR3nt: TGTGCCACCAGCAGGGGACAGGGATTGGAGACCCAGTACTTC; CDR3aa: CATSRGQGLETQYF
abundance: -; d_gene: TRBD2; j_gene: TRBJ2-3; v_gene: TRBV7-6; CDR3nt: TGTGCCAGCAGCTCAGCTTTCCTAGCGGGAGAGGATACGCAGTATTTT; CDR3aa: CASSSAFLAGEDTQYF
abundance: -; d_gene: TRBD1; j_gene: TRBJ1-2; v_gene: TRBV28; CDR3nt: TGTGCCAGCAGTTCACAGGGACAGGGAGACTATGGCTACACCTTC; CDR3aa: CASSSQGQGDYGYTF
abundance: -; d_gene: TRBD1; j_gene: TRBJ1-2; v_gene: TRBV6-5; CDR3nt: TGTGCCACCACCGATCTCGGGACAGGCTATGGCTACACCTTC; CDR3aa: CATTDLGTGYGYTF
abundance: -; d_gene: TRBD2; j_gene: TRBJ2-5; v_gene: TRBV11-2; CDR3nt: TGTGCCAGCAGCTTAGCCCTATCTAGCGGCCAAGAGACCCAGTACTTC; CDR3aa: CASSLALSSGQETQYF
abundance: -; d_gene: TRBD2; j_gene: TRBJ2-7; v_gene: TRBV15; CDR3nt: TGTGCCACCAGCAGAGATCGTACTAGCGGAATCAGCTCCTACGAGCAGTACTTC; CDR3aa: CATSRDRTSGISSYEQYF
abundance: -; d_gene: TRBD1; j_gene: TRBJ1-5; v_gene: TRBV7-2; CDR3nt: TGTGCCAGCAGCCGGGACAGGACGTATCAGCCCCAGCATTTT; CDR3aa: CASSRDRTYQPQHF
abundance: -; d_gene: -; j_gene: TRBJ2-7; v_gene: TRBV6-6; CDR3nt: TGTGCCAGCAGTTCGCCACAGGGTCAATCCTACGAGCAGTACTTC; CDR3aa: CASSSPQGQSYEQYF